The 3 T cell receptor beta chains listed next were all sequenced from one sample in a study of cytomegalovirus exposure and HLA in healthy donors. Here immunoSEQ multiplex PCR was the method, and the copy in TCRdb shows in-frame clones only, minus some. This table has roughly 220,000 clones, around four fifths appearing once. The sample comprised PBMCs. The receptors stem from a woman aged 30 to 39 in good health and CMV-seropositive.

This rearrangement joins TRBV7-2 to TRBJ2-7; D might be TRBD1 or TRBD2, each matching 6 bases. Germline CDR1 and CDR2: SGHTA and FQGNSA. This CDR3 is 14 amino acids long. The ends were cut back, 2 bases at V and 5 bases at J, with 13 bases in the middle. The CDR3 DNA sequence: TGTGCCAGCAGCTTATTTCGGGGGCGGGACGAGCAGTACTTC. Amino acids: CASSLFRGRDEQYF.

J is TRBJ1-2 and V is TRBV6-6, with TRBD1 matching 8 bases. Germline CDR1 reads MNHNY; CDR2 reads SVGAGI (reference sequence). The CDR3 length is 13 residues. The V gene end was trimmed by 7 bases and the J gene end by 6 bases; junction bases not matched to a gene: 7. This chain's CDR3 is CASNTQGGDGYTF. The CDR3 DNA is TGTGCCAGCAATACACAGGGGGGTGATGGCTACACCTTC.

The chain uses TRBV28 and TRBJ1-2; TRBD1 might be the D (5 bases). The CDR3 covers 15 residues. From germline, CDR1 is MDHEN and CDR2 SYDVKM. V lost 3 bases and J lost 8, with 19 bases in between. The CDR3 DNA reads TGTGCCAGCAGTTTCACCGGGACTCCATCTGACGGCTACACCTTC. It is translated as CASSFTGTPSDGYTF.